This T cell receptor beta chain emerged from a study of T cells in Graves' hyperthyroidism and ophthalmopathy. Whole-study results and caveats: Most thyroid clonotypes with frequency above 0.001 were detected in blood.

This clonotype has more than one count but fewer than ten. Antigen unknown. Germline V CDR1 and CDR2: MNHEY, SVGAGI. Trimming shortened V by 3 bases and J by 7 bases, and 18 bases separated the two germline ends. This CDR3 is built from 16 residues. Amplified TCR beta CDR3 regions derived from RNA transcripts. HTBI primers were used for first-round RT-PCR of the TCR CDR3. MiXCR was run by TCRdb on the multiplex PCR reads, yielding one entry per CDR3 protein. The sample lists a few hundred thousand distinct CDR3 sequences; about 20% were seen once. The sequencing input was blood. The rearrangement links TRBV6-5 to TRBJ1-4; tentative D call: TRBD1 (5 bases). The TCR was taken from a woman aged 18-29 years with Graves' hyperthyroidism. This CDR3 is CASSYTREWEGEKLFF. Written as DNA, the CDR3 is TGTGCCAGCAGTTATACCAGGGAGTGGGAAGGTGAAAAACTGTTTTTT.